The 8 T cell receptor beta chains below were found in one sample sequenced in a study of cytomegalovirus exposure and HLA in healthy donors. Primers: 60 Vbeta forward and 13 Jbeta reverse. Assay used: immunoSEQ multiplex PCR; TCRdb lists only in-frame clones, some missing. The sample lists more than 85,000 clones, 55% to 75% occurring once. The sequencing sample was made of PBMCs. These receptors came from a woman between 65 and 79 years old in good health and CMV-seropositive.

The chain recombines TRBV7-9 with TRBJ1-5, with 8 bases matching TRBD1. Germline values: CDR1 SEHNR, CDR2 FQNEAQ (reference sequence). The J segment lost 4 bases and the V segment lost 5 bases, leaving 10 bases of the junction unmatched. CDR3 length equals 16 residues. Here the CDR3 reads CASSRNGQGPNQPQHF. The CDR3 nucleotides are TGTGCCAGCAGCCGTAACGGACAGGGTCCGAATCAGCCCCAGCATTTT. The variable domain in full, completed from reference TRBV7-9 and TRBJ1-5, reads DTGVSQNPRHKITKRGQNVTFRCDPISEHNRLYWYRQTLGQGPEFLTYFQNEAQLEKSRLLSDRFSAERPKGSFSTLEIQRTEQGDSAMYLCASSRNGQGPNQPQHFGDGTRLSIL.

The CDR3 here is CASSFGQQETQYF. The CDR3 DNA reads TGTGCCAGCAGCTTCGGACAGCAAGAGACCCAGTACTTC. The rearrangement links TRBV7-8 to TRBJ2-5; possible D gene TRBD1, 6 bases. Deletions cut 3 bases from V and 2 bases from J, with 7 bases between. Germline V lookup: CDR1 SGHVS, CDR2 FQNEAQ. This CDR3 comprises 13 residues.

J is TRBJ1-2 and V is TRBV29-1; D unclear. CDR1 and CDR2 from the germline V gene are SQVTM and ANQGSEA. This CDR3 is built from 16 residues. V lost 4 bases and J lost 2, with 20 bases in between. The CDR3 DNA is TGCAGCGTTGTTGGGGTCGGGATTGCGGGGAACTATGGCTACACCTTC. It translates to CSVVGVGIAGNYGYTF.

The chain combines TRBV5-3 with TRBJ1-2; 10 bases fit TRBD1. Being an ORF, TRBV5-3 has a function that is uncertain. CDR3 length: 15 residues. Trimming cost V 3 bases and J 2 bases; bases outside gene matches: 4. Here the CDR3 reads CARSSTGGHNYGYTF. The CDR3 DNA reads TGTGCCAGAAGCTCGACAGGGGGCCACAACTATGGCTACACCTTC.

The J gene is TRBJ2-7, the V gene TRBV7-2, with TRBD1 matching over 9 bases. V shed 1 base, J shed 2 bases, and the junction held 3 bases outside the gene matches. Germline V gene lookup returns CDR1 SGHTA and CDR2 FQGNSA. This CDR3 is 15 amino acids long. The CDR3 bases are TGTGCCAGCAGCTTAGGTACAGGGGGCACCTACGAGCAGTACTTC. It specifies CASSLGTGGTYEQYF.

This clone was recorded only once. The chain has TRBV9 and TRBJ1-2; 7 bases fit TRBD1. CDR3 length: 16 residues. Trimming cost V 0 bases and J 2 bases; bases outside gene matches: 7. CDR1 and CDR2 from the germline V gene are SGDLS and YYNGEE. In DNA form, the CDR3 reads TGTGCCAGCAGCGTAGTTGGTACAGGGGCAAACTATGGCTACACCTTC. It specifies CASSVVGTGANYGYTF.

This clone came up a few times. The V gene is TRBV9, the J gene TRBJ1-1, with D perhaps TRBD1 (5 bases). The CDR3 is made up of 14 amino acids. V lost 3 bases, J lost 1 base, and 10 bases lay in between. The germline V gene has CDR1 SGDLS and CDR2 YYNGEE. For the CDR3, the DNA is TGTGCCAGCAGCGGGGATCAGGGGAACACTGAAGCTTTCTTT. It codes for CASSGDQGNTEAFF.

J is TRBJ1-1 and V is TRBV5-1, with D possibly being TRBD1 (6 bases). The CDR3 is 15 residues long. CDR1 and CDR2 from the germline V gene are SGHRS and YFSETQ. The ends were cut back, 4 bases at V and 2 bases at J, with 15 bases in the middle. Here the CDR3 DNA reads TGCGCCAGCAGCATGCAGGACAGCGGCAACACTGAAGCTTTCTTT. It encodes CASSMQDSGNTEAFF.